This T cell receptor (beta chain) emerged from a study of T cell responses to AZD1222 COVID-19 vaccine (dated by TCRdb to 2020 to 2023). Context from the whole study: A total of approximately 230 trial participants underwent TCR sequencing, of whom about 200 received two doses of AZD1222 and around 26 received two doses of the MenACWY control vaccine. Trial participants were enrolled by age into subgroups of 18-55, 56-69 and 70-plus years, and about 150, 27 and 61 TCR-sequenced participants, respectively, were included in these subgroups. What the work shows at the level of the full study, not this receptor alone: The vaccine-associated CD4 TCRs covered the entire spike protein, and the dominant responses fell in regions 160-218 and 743-854. In the small 56-69-year group, the increase in depth fell short of significance, most likely because of low power. Conclusions about previously exposed vaccinees are limited because only five or six AZD1222 recipients were SARS-CoV-2 seropositive at baseline. Because no samples from the day 14 peak response were available, repertoires could be characterized only after the peak T cell response. Participants were mostly white British, with more females than males. The authors suggested clonal diversity may have been underestimated. Reportedly, close to half of the unique spike-specific TCRs recognized epitopes lying outside the regions that are mutated in the B.1.351 and B.1.1.7 variants. After two AZD1222 doses, both the breadth and the depth of spike-specific TCRs were significantly higher than at day 0 and than in MenACWY recipients.

The CDR3 regions of human TCRbeta chains were analyzed by immunosequencing. The authors processed their data as follows. Repertoire TCRs were matched against a reference library of SARS-CoV-2-specific TCRs generated with the MIRA antigen-specificity platform. Breadth was defined as the fraction of unique TCRs that were SARS-CoV-2-associated, and depth was defined as the fraction of total T cells that were SARS-CoV-2-associated. Using the MIRA data, every spike-specific TCR was mapped to the spike region that the TCR reacted to and assigned to either a CD4 or a CD8 class. Log10-transformed breadth and depth values were compared by one-way ANOVA with Sidak's multiple comparisons tests. TCRdb's version of the immuneACCESS table is confined to in-frame rearrangements and falls short of the full clone set. An unresolved V gene accounts for under half of the shortfall where checked; the remainder is of unknown origin. For V, J and clone size, that table is used; D and trimming come from the DNA. The sample table shows 150,000 to 200,000 clones, and 85% to 90% are seen once. Together, the top ten hold 4% to 5.5% of the sample.

The V end loses 2 bases and the J end loses 0 bases, and a stretch of 5 bases separates them. The CDR3 goes from the cysteine to the phenylalanine over 13 residues. Here the CDR3 DNA is all that survives: 39 bases in frame from base 1. Per the germline V gene (reference sequence), GTSNPN is the CDR1 and SVGIG is the CDR2. The time point label for this specimen denotes: about 28 days (+/-7) after the second vaccine dose. AZD1222 recipients given second doses at about 4 weeks or at about 12 weeks were pooled, since spike-specific TCR depth and breadth were not found to differ between the two schedules. Samples from vaccinated people were obtained from the UK trials COV001 and COV002, which included a single-blind randomized controlled phase 2/3 trial of AZD1222 (ChAdOx1 nCoV-19) in healthy adults. For TCRbeta chain sequencing, PBMC samples from trial participants were taken at day 0 and at day 28 after the second dose.

About this clone: Its specific antigen is unknown. No base-level quality is on record; no much larger clone is a single base apart.

The sample consisted of peripheral blood, taken 28 days after the second AZD1222 dose. This TCR came from an adult who received the AZD1222 COVID-19 vaccine. This receptor chain uses TRBV30 and TRBJ1-3; no D gene call is confident. For the CDR3, the sequence is CAWSSPSGNTIYF. At the DNA level, the sequence is TGTGCCTGGAGTTCGCCCTCTGGAAACACCATATATTTT.